This record covers a single TCR beta chain. The same CDR3 can be traced to other DNA sequences in this sample. CDR1 SQVTM and CDR2 ANQGSEA come from the germline V gene. This CDR3 is 14 amino acids long. Trimming cost V 4 bases and J 4 bases; bases outside gene matches: 3. These data are taken from a study of blood T cell repertoires in COVID-19. Followed over time, Seattle patients had been enrolled while infection was active. Authors' data handling: Reference gene primers were amplified, and this amplification served to estimate nucleated cell counts. Only in-frame clones appear in the TCRdb table, and some are missing; sequencing was by immunoSEQ multiplex PCR. The V and J calls and clone size are taken from that table; D and trimming were inferred from the DNA. This sample has about 200,000 clones; approximately 90% occur once, and the top ten carry over 15%.

The genes are TRBV29-1 and TRBJ2-7; 14 positions agree with TRBD2. This clonotype was obtained from a middle-aged man with COVID-19, enrolled during active disease. Sequencing was carried out using peripheral blood. Here the CDR3 reads CSVAGLAGAYEQYF. CDR3 in DNA: TGCAGCGTTGCGGGACTAGCGGGAGCTTACGAGCAGTACTTC.